This T cell receptor beta chain is drawn from a study of OX40 agonist ivuxolimab in advanced cancers. Study-wide points: Researchers report that CD8+ T cells had, on average, more expanded clones than CD4+.

This clone was seen a few times. What it binds is not known. Other nucleotide sequences from this sample produce the same CDR3. Blood got drawn at baseline, again on cycle 4 day 1, and then on cycle 7 day 1. Sequenced by immunoSEQ multiplex PCR; TCRdb stores in-frame clones only, minus some. The sample records approximately 66,000 clones, 85% being singletons. Germline V gives CDR1 LGHNT, CDR2 FRNRAP. Trimming took 1 base from V and 5 from J, leaving 11 bases between them. The CDR3 has 14 amino acids. The TCR originated in an adult with an advanced solid tumor such as melanoma, head and neck, liver or kidney cancer. Sequenced here: CD4+ or CD8+ T cells sorted from blood, sampled in a trial of the OX40 agonist ivuxolimab. This chain uses TRBV12-5 with TRBJ2-5, with TRBD1 as a possible D gene (6 bases). CDR3 coding DNA: TGTGCTAGTGGTTTGGGGGTGCAGGGGGAGACCCAGTACTTC. It specifies CASGLGVQGETQYF. Drawing the rest from reference TRBV12-5 and TRBJ2-5, the complete variable domain is DARVTQTPRHKVTEMGQEVTMRCQPILGHNTVFWYRQTMMQGLELLAYFRNRAPLDDSGMPKDRFSAEMPDATLATLKIQPSEPRDSAVYFCASGLGVQGETQYFGPGTRLLVL.